This TCR beta chain was identified during a study of cytomegalovirus exposure and HLA in healthy donors. This clone was picked up a small number of times. Per germline, CDR1 MNHEY and CDR2 SVGAGI. V lost 6 bases and J lost 2, with 14 bases in between. The CDR3 length is 14 residues. Primers: 60 Vbeta forward and 13 Jbeta reverse. Assay: immunoSEQ multiplex PCR; the TCRdb copy retains only in-frame clones and omits some. The data contain roughly 190,000 clones, 70% to 85% of them singletons. The genes are TRBV6-5 and TRBJ2-7; D perhaps matches TRBD2 (5 bases). The sample taken for sequencing was PBMCs. This clonotype was obtained from a man aged 35-49 years in good health and CMV-seropositive. The CDR3 nucleotides read TGTGCCAGCAGGAAACCGGGGTCCACCTACGAGCAGTACTTC. Residues: CASRKPGSTYEQYF.